This T cell receptor (beta chain) originates from a study of Graves' ophthalmopathy and Graves' hyperthyroidism. Amplified TCR beta CDR3 regions were obtained using RNA transcripts as template. RT-PCR was first run with HTBI primers, then multiplex PCR in a second round. In TCRdb, the multiplex PCR reads were re-called with MiXCR into one record per CDR3 protein. Of almost 400,000 distinct CDR3 sequences in the sample, roughly 18% were seen once. This clonotype was recorded many times. Germline V gives CDR1 ENHRY, CDR2 SYGVKD. Trimming took 11 bases from V and 1 from J, leaving 14 bases between them. The length of the CDR3 is 13 residues.

The TCR was taken from a woman aged 18-29 years with Graves' ophthalmopathy. The chain carries TRBV10-3 and TRBJ1-1; possibly TRBD1 for D (6 bases). The sample comprised peripheral blood. The DNA for the CDR3 is TGTGCCGCCAACAGGGAACGGAACACTGAAGCTTTCTTT. Translated, it gives CAANRERNTEAFF.